This TCR beta chain was observed in a study of OX40 agonist ivuxolimab in advanced cancers. Study details: Past anti-PD-1, anti-PD-L1 or anti-CTLA-4 therapy was accepted, and 35% to 45% had received some. Findings of the study overall: CD4+ and CD8+ T cells in blood underwent clonal expansion by week 6 at 0.1 to 3.0 mg/kg.

To note about this clone: Its antigen is undetermined.

V was clipped by 4 bases and J by 4 bases; unmatched bases: 12. CDR3 length: 17 residues. CDR1 is SGHDT and CDR2 is YYEEEE in the germline V gene. Profiling relied on immunoSEQ multiplex PCR, and the TCRdb table lists in-frame clones only, not all of them. The top ten hold about 0.33% of the sample, which has tens of thousands of clones, roughly 91% seen once. The chain recombines TRBV5-6 with TRBJ1-5; 9 positions agree with TRBD1. The sample here was CD4+ or CD8+ T cells sorted from blood, taken in a trial of the OX40 agonist ivuxolimab. The clonotype originates from an adult with an advanced solid tumor such as melanoma, head and neck, liver or kidney cancer. CDR3 residues: CASSPGQGSGRNQPQHF. DNA of the CDR3: TGTGCCAGCAGCCCGGGACAGGGCTCTGGTCGGAATCAGCCCCAGCATTTT. Using reference TRBV5-6 and TRBJ1-5 for the parts outside the CDR3, the full variable domain is DAGVTQSPTHLIKTRGQQVTLRCSPKSGHDTVSWYQQALGQGPQFIFQYYEEEERQRGNFPDRFSGHQFPNYSSELNVNALLLGDSALYLCASSPGQGSGRNQPQHFGDGTRLSIL.